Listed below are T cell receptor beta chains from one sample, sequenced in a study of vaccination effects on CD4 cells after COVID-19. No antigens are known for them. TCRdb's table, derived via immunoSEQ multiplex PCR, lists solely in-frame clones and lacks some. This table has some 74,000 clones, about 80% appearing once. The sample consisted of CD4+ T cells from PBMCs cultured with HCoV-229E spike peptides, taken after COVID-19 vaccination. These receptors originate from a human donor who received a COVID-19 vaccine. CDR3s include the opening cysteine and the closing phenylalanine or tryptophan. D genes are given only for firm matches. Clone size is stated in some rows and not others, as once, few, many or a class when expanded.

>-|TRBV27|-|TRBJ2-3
TGTGCCAGCAACTTTCGGGGGGCCGGCACAGATACGCAGTATTTT
CASNFRGAGTDTQYF
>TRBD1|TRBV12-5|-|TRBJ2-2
TGTGCTAGTGGTTTCTCTCTCGGGACAGGGAATACCGGGGAGCTGTTTTTT
CASGFSLGTGNTGELFF
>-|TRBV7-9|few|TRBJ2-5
TGTGCCAGCAGCCAGGAGACCCAAGAGACCCAGTACTTC
CASSQETQETQYF
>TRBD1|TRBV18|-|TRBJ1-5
TGTGCCAGCTCACCTACAGGGGGTATTCAGCCCCAGCATTTT
CASSPTGGIQPQHF
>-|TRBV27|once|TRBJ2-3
TGTGCCAGCAGTTTAAACTCACTTTACACAGATACGCAGTATTTT
CASSLNSLYTDTQYF
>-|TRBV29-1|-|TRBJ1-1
TGCAGCGTTGTCTCCTACACTGAAGCTTTCTTT
CSVVSYTEAFF
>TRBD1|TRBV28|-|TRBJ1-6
TGTGCCAGCAAGGGACAGTATAATTCACCCCTCCACTTT
CASKGQYNSPLHF
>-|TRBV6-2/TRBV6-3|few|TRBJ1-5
TGTGCCAGCAGTTACTATTTCGGGGGGAATCAGCCCCAGCATTTT
CASSYYFGGNQPQHF
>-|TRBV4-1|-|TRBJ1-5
TGCGCCAGCAGCCAAGTAGAGGGTGTCTTTGGAAATCAGCCCCAGCATTTT
CASSQVEGVFGNQPQHF
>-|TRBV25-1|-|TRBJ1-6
TGTGCCAGCAGTCACGGGGGGGCGGATTCACCCCTCCACTTT
CASSHGGADSPLHF
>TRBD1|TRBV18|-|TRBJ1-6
TGTGCCAGCTCACGCTCTTCCGGGACAGGGGACCCCCCCCTCCACTTT
CASSRSSGTGDPPLHF
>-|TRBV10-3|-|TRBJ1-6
TGTGCCATCAGTAGTGCGGCGGGATCGAATTCACCCCTCCACTTT
CAISSAAGSNSPLHF
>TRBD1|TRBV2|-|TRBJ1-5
TGTGCCAGCGGGACAGGGGCAAATCAGCCCCAGCATTTT
CASGTGANQPQHF
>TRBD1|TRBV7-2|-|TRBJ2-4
TGTGCCAGCAGCAAGAGGGGGACAGACTCAGCCAAAAACATTCAGTACTTC
CASSKRGTDSAKNIQYF
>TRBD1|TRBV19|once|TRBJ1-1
TGTGCCAGTAGTTCACCTTACAGGGGAGACACTGAAGCTTTCTTT
CASSSPYRGDTEAFF
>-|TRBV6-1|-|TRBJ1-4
TGTGCCAGCCGTGAGACAAGCACTAATGAAAAACTGTTTTTT
CASRETSTNEKLFF
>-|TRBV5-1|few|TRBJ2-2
TGCGCCAGCAGCTACGAGGGAGCCGGGGAGCTGTTTTTT
CASSYEGAGELFF
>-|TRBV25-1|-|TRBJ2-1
TGTGCCAGCAGTGAACAGGGTTATGAGCAGTTCTTC
CASSEQGYEQFF
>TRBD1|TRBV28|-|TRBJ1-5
TGTGCCAGCAGTTTGAGGGGGCGACAGCCCCAGCATTTT
CASSLRGRQPQHF
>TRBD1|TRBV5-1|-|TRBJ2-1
TGCGCCAGCAGCTACGGGACAGGGGGCAATGAGCAGTTCTTC
CASSYGTGGNEQFF
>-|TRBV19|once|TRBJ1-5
TGTGCCAGTAGTCCACCACAGGGCAGGCCTCAGCCCCAGCATTTT
CASSPPQGRPQPQHF
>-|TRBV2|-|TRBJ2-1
TGTGCCAGCAGTGACCAGGGAGCCTACAATGAGCAGTTCTTC
CASSDQGAYNEQFF
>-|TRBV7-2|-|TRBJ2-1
TGTGCCAGCAGCCGGGGGCTGGGTGAGCAGTTCTTC
CASSRGLGEQFF